This T cell receptor beta chain was identified in a study of blood T cell dynamics during melanoma immunotherapy. Using immunoSEQ multiplex PCR, the repertoire was profiled, and TCRdb retains in-frame clones only, with some absent. The sample holds approximately 9,700 clones, 88% seen once. Documented time point: pre-treatment baseline. No patient had earlier systemic cancer treatment, concurrent immunosuppressants, or another active cancer. The TCR originated in a human donor with melanoma. The sequenced sample was blood, obtained from a patient treated with checkpoint blockade.

The CDR3 is CASSPLDGGTDTQYF. The DNA for the CDR3 is TGCGCCAGCAGCCCCTTGGATGGGGGCACAGATACGCAGTATTTT. The V gene is TRBV4-1, the J gene TRBJ2-3; D gene unclear. Per the germline V gene, CDR1 is MGHRA and CDR2 is YSYEKL. The CDR3 has 15 amino acids. Trimming left V 4 bases short and J 1 base short, with 12 bases between.